This passage covers 2 T cell receptor beta chains from one sample sequenced in a study of CD8 T cells in ankylosing spondylitis. From the 5' RACE reads, TCRdb called clonotypes with MiXCR, one entry per CDR3 protein. The sample shows approximately 46,000 distinct CDR3 sequences, roughly 11% of them seen only once. Material for sequencing was blood, either unsorted or a sorted T cell fraction (not recorded which). The receptor source for this set is a male donor with ankylosing spondylitis or in good health (not recorded which).

This clonotype was seen repeatedly, ten times or more. The chain carries TRBV7-7 and TRBJ2-3; D is unresolved. The CDR3 runs to 16 residues. CDR1 and CDR2 from the germline V gene are SSHAT and FNYEAQ (reference sequence). Trimming shortened V by 5 bases and J by 0 bases, and 15 bases separated the two germline ends. The CDR3 sequence is CASSQSPDSSTDTQYF. The CDR3 DNA is TGTGCCAGCAGCCAATCTCCAGATTCTAGCACAGATACGCAGTATTTT.

This clonotype was seen ten or more times. The chain combines TRBV5-1 with TRBJ1-1, with unresolved D. The CDR3 has 14 amino acids. Trimming removed 7 bases from V and 7 bases from J, with 20 bases in between. The V gene's germline CDR1 is SGHRS and CDR2 YFSETQ. The CDR3, as DNA: TGCGCCAGCCGGAAGGAATCGACTTCGTTTGAAGCTTTCTTT. Amino acids: CASRKESTSFEAFF. Based on the CDR3 plus reference TRBV5-1 and TRBJ1-1, the full variable domain is KAGVTQTPRYLIKTRGQQVTLSCSPISGHRSVSWYQQTPGQGLQFLFEYFSETQRNKGNFPGRFSGRQFSNSRSEMNVSTLELGDSALYLCASRKESTSFEAFFGQGTRLTVV.